This record concerns one T cell receptor beta chain sequence. The data derive from a study of identical twins. TCRdb itself ran the 5' RACE reads through MiXCR, one entry per CDR3 protein. The table lists a few hundred thousand distinct CDR3 sequences, less than 20% of them singletons. The source material was naive T cells sorted from blood. The sequence was collected from a man between 50 and 59 years old in good health.

The CDR3 loop is CASSGPGLALDTQYF. DNA for the CDR3: TGTGCCAGCAGCGGGCCGGGACTAGCCTTAGATACGCAGTATTTT. The genes are TRBV9 and TRBJ2-3, with 9 bases aligning to TRBD2. Germline loops: CDR1 SGDLS, CDR2 YYNGEE. This CDR3 has 15 amino acids. The ends lost 3 bases at V and 5 bases at J; junction bases unmatched: 7.